A single T cell receptor (beta chain) is shown here with its context. Antigen: not known. The data were obtained in a study of cytomegalovirus exposure and HLA in healthy donors. Study-wide points: A later analysis reportedly found that, within productive TCRs, an Asian-associated ancestry cluster had fewer N-insertions than the mean observed across the approximately 700 donors.

CDR3 length: 17 residues. Germline V gene lookup returns CDR1 SGHDT and CDR2 YYEEEE. V dropped 1 base and J dropped 1 base, with 15 bases sitting between them. Primers for the PCR totalled 60 Vbeta and 13 Jbeta. Libraries were prepared by immunoSEQ multiplex PCR; TCRdb keeps only in-frame clonotypes and omits some of them. The table shows over 80,000 clones, with 65% occurring only once. The sequence came from a boy aged 10-17 years in good health and CMV-seropositive. This chain links TRBV5-6 with TRBJ1-5; D ambiguous. Input material: PBMCs. CDR3 coding DNA: TGTGCCAGCAGCTTGAGCGTAGCTGGGAGGAGCAATCAGCCCCAGCATTTT. Protein sequence: CASSLSVAGRSNQPQHF.